This TCR beta chain was retrieved from a study of shared clonotypes between healthy human individuals. Findings and caveats of the study: With a handful of donors compared, 5% to 5.5% of naive CD4 clonotypes were shared.

Trimming took off 3 bases at V and 4 bases at J, with 13 bases between the two ends. The CDR3 runs 15 residues. CDR1 MNHEY and CDR2 SMNVEV come from the germline V gene (reference sequence). Original processing notes: ImmunoSEQ sequences covered only the junction and lacked quality scores; filtering therefore differed. Clones were sequenced by immunoSEQ multiplex PCR, and TCRdb holds only the in-frame ones, with some missing. V, J and clone size were drawn from that table, and D and trimming were deduced from the DNA. The table has over a million clones, approximately 78% seen once. Remarks on this clone: Its antigen is still unknown.

The sequence was collected from a man younger than 35 in good health. Some clones in this sample may be carry-over from other donors' samples. Specimen: memory CD4+ T cells from PBMCs. As for subset: CD45RA-negative fraction. The J gene is TRBJ1-3, the V gene TRBV27; weak D call: TRBD1 (5 bases). The CDR3, as DNA: TGTGCCAGCAGTTTGGGGGTAGGGGTGGGAAACACCATATATTTT. This encodes CASSLGVGVGNTIYF.